One sample yielded the 20 T cell receptor beta chains listed below, sequenced in a study of blood T cell repertoires in COVID-19. TCRdb keeps only in-frame clones here, not all; method: immunoSEQ multiplex PCR. The sample shows 110,000 or so clones, 84% of them seen only once. The sequenced sample was peripheral blood. These receptors all stem from a woman aged 40 to 49 with acute or convalescent COVID-19.

The sample holds one count of this clone. The rearrangement links TRBV5-4 to TRBJ1-5; a weak D match, TRBD1 (5 bases). There are 14 residues in the CDR3. CDR1 and CDR2 (germline): SGHNT, YYREEE (reference sequence). Trimming took off 4 bases at V and 1 base at J, with 9 bases between the two ends. The CDR3 region has the DNA TGTGCCAGCAGCCCGGACACGAGCAATCAGCCCCAGCATTTT. This sequence encodes CASSPDTSNQPQHF.

The genes are TRBV5-8 and TRBJ2-7; 8 nucleotides agree with TRBD1. CDR1 SGHTS and CDR2 YDEGEE come from the germline V gene. With V trimmed by 3 bases and J by 2 bases, 4 bases remained unmatched. The CDR3 runs to 14 residues. The CDR3 sequence is CASSWPGQAYEQYF. The DNA of the CDR3 is TGTGCCAGCAGCTGGCCGGGACAGGCCTACGAGCAGTACTTC.

For the CDR3, the DNA is TGTGCCAGCAGGCAAGGGGACACCAGAACTAATGAAAAACTGTTTTTT. Translated, it gives CASRQGDTRTNEKLFF. The rearrangement links TRBV6-6 to TRBJ1-4; possible D gene TRBD1, 6 bases. Trimming shortened V by 6 bases and J by 1 base, and 15 bases separated the two germline ends. CDR1 and CDR2 (germline): MNHNY, SVGAGI (reference sequence). The CDR3 is 16 residues long.

The chain uses TRBV18 and TRBJ2-2, with D possibly TRBD1 on 5 matching bases. CDR1 KGHSH and CDR2 LQKENI come from the germline V gene. The CDR3 totals 14 residues. V shed 2 bases and J shed 7 bases, with 11 bases lying between them. The CDR3 protein is CASSPLQGHGELFF. CDR3 DNA: TGTGCCAGCTCACCATTGCAGGGTCACGGGGAGCTGTTTTTT.

This chain uses TRBV3-1 (or the pseudogene TRBV3-2) with TRBJ1-2; 7 bases agree with TRBD1. The CDR3 covers 13 residues. The germline CDR1 and CDR2 sequences are LGHDT and YNNKEL (reference sequence). J gave up 7 bases and V 10 bases, and 12 bases lay outside the gene matches. CDR3 amino acids: CATSIQGRSGYTF. For the CDR3, the DNA is TGTGCCACCTCCATACAGGGGAGGTCTGGCTACACCTTC.

The chain links TRBV5-8 to TRBJ1-2; no reliable D call. This CDR3 contains 16 residues. V was clipped by 4 bases and J by 0 bases, with 16 bases between them. Germline V gene data show CDR1 as SGHTS and CDR2 as YDEGEE. CDR3 sequence (DNA): TGTGCCAGCAGCCGGAGTCCGACGGTCCCTAACTATGGCTACACCTTC. It yields the protein CASSRSPTVPNYGYTF.

This chain connects TRBV11-1 to TRBJ2-5; TRBD1 matches at 7 bases. The CDR3 sequence is 15 residues long. Germline V gives CDR1 SGHAT, CDR2 FQDESV (reference sequence). V lost 5 bases, J lost 5 bases, and 11 bases stayed unmatched. DNA for the CDR3: TGTGCCAGCAGCGAAGAACAGGGGAAAGGGGAGACCCAGTACTTC. Protein product: CASSEEQGKGETQYF. The complete variable domain, with remaining parts taken from reference TRBV11-1 and TRBJ2-5, reads EAEVAQSPRYKITEKSQAVAFWCDPISGHATLYWYRQILGQGPELLVQFQDESVVDDSQLPKDRFSAERLKGVDSTLKIQPAELGDSAMYLCASSEEQGKGETQYFGPGTRLLVL.

The chain recombines TRBV27 with TRBJ2-2; D is ambiguous. The CDR3 sequence is 16 residues long. Germline V lookup: CDR1 MNHEY, CDR2 SMNVEV (reference sequence). Trimming took off 3 bases at V and 0 bases at J, with 11 bases between the two ends. The CDR3 DNA sequence: TGTGCCAGCAGTTTCGTGACACCCGCGAACACCGGGGAGCTGTTTTTT. Translating gives CASSFVTPANTGELFF.

CDR3 sequence (DNA): TGTGCCAGCAGTGATGGACAGGGGGCACGAGGCTACACCTTC. Its protein is CASSDGQGARGYTF. The V call is TRBV25-1, the J call TRBJ1-2, with 11 nucleotides matching TRBD1. Germline loops: CDR1 MGHDK, CDR2 SYGVNS. The CDR3 covers 14 residues. Trimming at V came to 3 bases and at J to 8 bases, leaving 5 bases not matched to a gene.

This chain links TRBV4-2 with TRBJ2-3; D is ambiguous. V gave up 1 base and J gave up 2 bases, with 16 bases separating them. Looked up from germline, CDR1 is LGHNA and CDR2 is YNFKEQ. This CDR3 comprises 17 residues. The CDR3 sequence: CASSQVLAETNTDTQYF. For the CDR3, the DNA is TGTGCCAGCAGCCAAGTTTTGGCGGAAACTAACACAGATACGCAGTATTTT.

CDR3 protein: CASSLRAGDTEAFF. In DNA, the CDR3 is TGTGCCAGCAGCTTAAGGGCAGGGGACACTGAAGCTTTCTTT. The chain combines TRBV7-9 with TRBJ1-1; tentative D call: TRBD1 (6 bases). The germline V gene has CDR1 SEHNR and CDR2 FQNEAQ (reference sequence). V lost 2 bases and J lost 3, with 10 bases in between. The CDR3 runs 14 residues.

V gene TRBV10-3 combines with J gene TRBJ2-3, with a tentative D call TRBD2 (6 bases). CDR1 and CDR2 from the germline V gene are ENHRY and SYGVKD. The CDR3 totals 16 residues. Deletions cut 4 bases from V and 3 bases from J, with 17 bases between. CDR3: CAISGGPSSVTDTQYF. The CDR3 region has the DNA TGTGCCATCAGTGGAGGCCCCTCTAGCGTTACAGATACGCAGTATTTT.

The V and J genes are TRBV5-1 and TRBJ2-7, with a tentative D call TRBD1 (5 bases). The CDR3 extends over 14 amino acids. V lost 5 bases to trimming and J lost 3 bases, with 15 bases between them. Per germline, CDR1 SGHRS and CDR2 YFSETQ. The CDR3 region has the DNA TGCGCCAGCAGTCCTCAGGGAACTCTCTACGAGCAGTACTTC. The encoded protein is CASSPQGTLYEQYF.

The chain couples TRBV5-8 to TRBJ1-6; TRBD1 might be the D (5 bases). CDR3 size: 14 residues. Trimming took off 0 bases at V and 7 bases at J, with 8 bases between the two ends. Germline lookup yields CDR1 SGHTS and CDR2 YDEGEE. CDR3 DNA sequence: TGTGCCAGCAGCTTGGCACAGGCCAATTCACCCCTCCACTTT. Its protein is CASSLAQANSPLHF.

This rearrangement joins TRBV28 to TRBJ2-3, with unresolved D. CDR1 MDHEN and CDR2 SYDVKM come from the germline V gene. CDR3 length: 13 amino acids. V lost 6 bases to trimming and J lost 6 bases, with 13 bases between them. The CDR3 loop is CASRSNTVDTQYF. For the CDR3, the DNA is TGTGCCAGCAGGTCCAATACAGTCGATACGCAGTATTTT.

The rearrangement joins TRBV11-2 to TRBJ2-3; D call uncertain. Looked up from germline, CDR1 is SGHAT and CDR2 is FQNNGV. Trimming took off 2 bases at V and 6 bases at J, with 3 bases between the two ends. The CDR3 has 11 amino acids. DNA for the CDR3: TGTGCCAGCAGCTTAAGCGATACGCAGTATTTT. It specifies CASSLSDTQYF.

The chain combines TRBV6-5 with TRBJ2-6, with 8 bases lining up with TRBD2. There are 15 residues in the CDR3. J gave up 1 base and V 5 bases, and 1 base lay outside the gene matches. Germline V gene sequence: CDR1 MNHEY, CDR2 SVGAGI. For the CDR3, the DNA is TGTGCCAGCAGTCGGGGGGGGTCTGGGGCCAACGTCCTGACTTTC. Protein: CASSRGGSGANVLTF.

The chain combines TRBV4-3 with TRBJ2-2; D is perhaps TRBD2 (7 bases). V shed 1 base and J shed 4 bases, with 19 bases lying between them. This CDR3 is built from 18 residues. The germline V gene encodes CDR1 LGHNA and CDR2 YSLEER. This CDR3 reads CASSQVVGGGVGTGELFF. In DNA, the CDR3 is TGCGCCAGCAGCCAAGTGGTTGGCGGGGGCGTGGGCACCGGGGAGCTGTTTTTT.

The chain joins TRBV5-1 to TRBJ1-1; D is perhaps TRBD1 (6 bases). Trimming took off 0 bases at V and 1 base at J, with 10 bases between the two ends. The CDR3 spans 15 residues. Germline V CDR1 and CDR2: SGHRS, YFSETQ. As DNA, the CDR3 is TGCGCCAGCAGCTTGGCCGACAGGAGGAACACTGAAGCTTTCTTT. Translated, it gives CASSLADRRNTEAFF.

This chain uses TRBV10-1 with TRBJ2-1; maybe TRBD2 (6 bases). CDR3 length equals 13 residues. V shed 0 bases and J shed 6 bases, with 6 bases lying between them. CDR1 WNHNN and CDR2 SYGVQD come from the germline V gene (reference sequence). CDR3 protein: CASSESGGNEQFF. In DNA form, the CDR3 reads TGCGCCAGCAGTGAGTCCGGGGGCAATGAGCAGTTCTTC.